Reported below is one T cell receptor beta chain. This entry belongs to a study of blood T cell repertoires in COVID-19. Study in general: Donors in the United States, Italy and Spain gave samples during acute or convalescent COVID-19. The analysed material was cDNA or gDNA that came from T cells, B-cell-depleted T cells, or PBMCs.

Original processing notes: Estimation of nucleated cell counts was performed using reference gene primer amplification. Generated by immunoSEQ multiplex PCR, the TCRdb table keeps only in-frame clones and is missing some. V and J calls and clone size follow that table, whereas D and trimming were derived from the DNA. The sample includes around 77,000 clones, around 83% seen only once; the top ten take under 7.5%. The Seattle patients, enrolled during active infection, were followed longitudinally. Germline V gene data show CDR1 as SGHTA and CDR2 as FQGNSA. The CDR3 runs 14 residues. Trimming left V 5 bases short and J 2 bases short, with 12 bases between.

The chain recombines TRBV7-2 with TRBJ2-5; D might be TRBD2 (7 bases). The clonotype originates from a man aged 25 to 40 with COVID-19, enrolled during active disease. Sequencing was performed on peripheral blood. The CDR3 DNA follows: TGTGCCAGCAGCCTGGGGGGGGCACAAGAGACCCAGTACTTC. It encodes CASSLGGAQETQYF.